The sample holds one count of the clone carrying this T cell receptor (beta chain). Methods used by the authors: Scientists estimated how many nucleated cells there were by amplifying reference gene primers. Assay: immunoSEQ multiplex PCR; the TCRdb copy retains only in-frame clones and omits some. V, J and clone size reflect that table, while D and trimming were determined from the DNA. The sample yields about 110,000 clones, 88% seen once. The CDR3 sequence is 13 residues long. The V end was cut by 0 bases, the J end by 9 bases, with 13 bases between. Germline V gene data show CDR1 as SGDLS and CDR2 as YYNGEE. The sample is drawn from a study of blood T cell repertoires in COVID-19. Study information: COVID-19 samples collected from the United States, Italy and Spain covered acute and convalescent phases. Sample material is recorded as cDNA or gDNA derived from T cells, B-cell-depleted T cells, or PBMCs.

Sequencing used peripheral blood. The clonotype was recovered from a man between 50 and 59 years old with active or convalescent COVID-19. The rearrangement links TRBV9 to TRBJ2-7, with D perhaps TRBD2 (6 bases). In nucleotides, the CDR3 is TGTGCCAGCAGCGTAGAAGGAGGGTCTGGGCAGTACTTC. This encodes CASSVEGGSGQYF.